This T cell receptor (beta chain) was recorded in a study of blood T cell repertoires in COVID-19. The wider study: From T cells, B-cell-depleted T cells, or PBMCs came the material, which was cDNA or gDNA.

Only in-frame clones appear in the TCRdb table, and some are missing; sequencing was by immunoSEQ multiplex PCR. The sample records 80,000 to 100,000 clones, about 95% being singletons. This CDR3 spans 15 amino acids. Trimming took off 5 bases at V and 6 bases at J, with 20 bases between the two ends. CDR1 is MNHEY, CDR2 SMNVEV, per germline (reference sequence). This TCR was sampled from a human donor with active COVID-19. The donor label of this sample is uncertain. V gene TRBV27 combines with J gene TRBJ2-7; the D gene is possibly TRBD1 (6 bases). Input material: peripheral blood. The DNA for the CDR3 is TGTGCCAGCAGTCACCAATCCGGACAGTCGGGCGAGCAGTACTTC. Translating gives CASSHQSGQSGEQYF.